The rows below give T cell receptor beta chains drawn from one sample of a study of cytomegalovirus exposure and HLA in healthy donors. Method: immunoSEQ multiplex PCR; TCRdb's copy keeps in-frame clones and lacks some. Reported are about 200,000 clones; the ten largest clones contain 6.5%. Sequencing used PBMCs. Receptors were obtained from a man aged 30 to 39 in good health and CMV-seronegative. Each CDR3 is given with its conserved first and last residue. A D gene is named only where the DNA matches it firmly. A row's size may be missing; if present it is once, few, many or a size class.

NA	TRBD2	TRBV19	TRBJ2-1	19	CASSPGLAGIGVSYNEQFF	TGTGCCAGTAGCCCCGGACTAGCGGGGATAGGGGTCTCCTACAATGAGCAGTTCTTC
NA	TRBD2	TRBV27	TRBJ2-1	16	CASSLVRAGVIFEQFF	TGTGCCAGCAGTTTAGTTCGCGCGGGAGTCATTTTTGAGCAGTTCTTC
NA	NA	TRBV7-3	TRBJ2-1	15	CASSPLSGEYNEQFF	TGTGCCAGCAGCCCGCTATCGGGGGAGTACAATGAGCAGTTCTTC
NA	TRBD1	TRBV6-1	TRBJ2-6	15	CASNGQVSGANVLTF	TGTGCCAGCAACGGACAGGTCTCTGGGGCCAACGTCCTGACTTTC
NA	TRBD2	TRBV10-3	TRBJ2-5	15	CAISDGTSGGETQYF	TGTGCCATCAGTGACGGGACTAGCGGAGGAGAGACCCAGTACTTC
NA	TRBD1	TRBV27	TRBJ1-4	16	CASSLRFGQGFEKLFF	TGTGCCAGCAGTTTACGCTTCGGACAGGGGTTTGAAAAACTGTTTTTT
NA	TRBD1	TRBV10-3	TRBJ2-7	12	CAIRGTGLEQYF	TGTGCCATCAGGGGGACAGGGCTCGAGCAGTACTTC
NA	NA	TRBV10-1	TRBJ2-2	15	CASSEGSMNTGELFF	TGCGCCAGCAGTGAGGGTAGCATGAACACCGGGGAGCTGTTTTTT
NA	NA	TRBV6-5	TRBJ1-6	15	CASSYMGGDNSPLHF	TGTGCCAGCAGTTACATGGGAGGGGATAATTCACCCCTCCACTTT
NA	NA	TRBV15	TRBJ2-7	16	CATSRDFAGSSYEQYF	TGTGCCACCAGCAGAGATTTCGCCGGGAGCTCCTACGAGCAGTACTTC
NA	NA	TRBV5-1	TRBJ2-3	17	CASSLRSFRVPPDTQYF	TGCGCCAGCAGCCTGAGGAGTTTCAGGGTGCCTCCAGATACGCAGTATTTT
NA	TRBD1	TRBV28	TRBJ1-2	14	CATRGPGQNYGYTF	TGTGCCACTCGTGGTCCGGGACAGAACTATGGCTACACCTTC
NA	TRBD2	TRBV5-1	TRBJ2-1	14	CASSSASGRNEQFF	TGCGCCAGCAGCTCCGCTAGCGGGCGCAATGAGCAGTTCTTC
NA	NA	TRBV27	TRBJ2-7	14	CASSLGQSSYEQYF	TGTGCCAGCAGTTTAGGGCAGAGCTCCTACGAGCAGTACTTC
NA	TRBD1	TRBV19	TRBJ1-1	15	CASSPDRGSYTEAFF	TGTGCCAGTAGCCCGGACAGGGGATCCTACACTGAAGCTTTCTTT
NA	NA	TRBV21-1	TRBJ2-7	19	CASSNRATRELLIPYEQYF	TGTGCCAGCAGCAACAGGGCGACCCGGGAGCTCCTGATCCCCTACGAGCAGTACTTC
NA	NA	TRBV6-6	TRBJ1-5	15	CARGGSDKEDQPQHF	TGTGCCAGGGGGGGAAGCGACAAAGAAGATCAGCCCCAGCATTTT
NA	TRBD2	TRBV9	TRBJ2-1	14	CASSVLAGMDEQFF	TGTGCCAGCAGCGTCCTAGCGGGTATGGATGAGCAGTTCTTC
NA	TRBD2	TRBV9	TRBJ2-3	15	CASSVASGFTDTQYF	TGTGCCAGCAGCGTAGCTAGCGGGTTCACAGATACGCAGTATTTT
NA	NA	TRBV12-5	TRBJ2-7	16	CASGPPQGFATNEQYF	TGTGCTAGTGGTCCTCCACAGGGATTCGCCACCAACGAGCAGTACTTC
NA	TRBD1	TRBV7-9	TRBJ2-3	15	CASSPPGQLTDTQYF	TGTGCCAGCAGCCCCCCGGGACAGCTCACAGATACGCAGTATTTT
medium-sized	TRBD2	TRBV11-2	TRBJ2-1	16	CASRHTGTSSYNEQFF	TGTGCCAGCAGGCATACCGGGACTAGCTCCTACAATGAGCAGTTCTTC
NA	TRBD2	TRBV9	TRBJ2-7	15	CASTLADGPSYEQYF	TGTGCCAGCACCCTAGCGGATGGGCCTAGCTACGAGCAGTACTTC
NA	TRBD2	TRBV27	TRBJ2-7	13	CASRTSGAYEQYF	TGTGCCAGCCGGACTAGCGGGGCCTACGAGCAGTACTTC
NA	TRBD2	TRBV6-8	TRBJ2-5	15	CASTPGLALQETQYF	TGTGCCAGCACTCCGGGACTAGCTCTCCAAGAGACCCAGTACTTC
NA	NA	TRBV5-1	TRBJ2-7	13	CASSLPTGDEQYF	TGCGCCAGCAGCTTACCGACAGGTGACGAGCAGTACTTC
NA	NA	TRBV7-9	TRBJ2-7	14	CASSSTGSSYEQYF	TGTGCCAGCAGCTCTACAGGGTCCTCCTACGAGCAGTACTTC
NA	NA	TRBV5-6	TRBJ2-1	15	CASSFLSASYNEQFF	TGTGCCAGCAGCTTCCTTAGCGCCTCCTACAATGAGCAGTTCTTC
NA	TRBD1	TRBV4-2	TRBJ1-2	16	CASSQEEGAVVSSYTF	TGTGCCAGCAGCCAAGAGGAGGGGGCGGTAGTTTCTAGCTACACCTTC
NA	NA	TRBV11-3	TRBJ1-2	14	CASSPGQGSYGYTF	TGTGCCAGCAGTCCCGGGCAGGGAAGCTATGGCTACACCTTC
NA	TRBD2	TRBV5-1	TRBJ2-1	14	CASSPSGIYNEQFF	TGCGCCAGCAGCCCTAGCGGGATTTACAATGAGCAGTTCTTC
NA	NA	TRBV30	TRBJ1-1	13	CAWSVSRNTEAFF	TGTGCCTGGAGTGTTTCCAGGAACACTGAAGCTTTCTTT
NA	NA	TRBV27	TRBJ2-1	14	CASSLGLPVNEQFF	TGTGCCAGCAGTCTGGGACTCCCCGTGAATGAGCAGTTCTTC
NA	NA	TRBV7-2	TRBJ2-3	14	CASSLGGPLDTQYF	TGTGCCAGCAGCTTAGGGGGGCCCTTGGATACGCAGTATTTT
NA	TRBD1	TRBV6-6	TRBJ2-1	15	CASRAGGASYNEQFF	TGTGCCAGCAGAGCAGGGGGCGCGTCCTACAATGAGCAGTTCTTC
NA	TRBD1	TRBV19	TRBJ1-5	16	CASSSSHRGRYQPQHF	TGTGCCAGTAGTTCTTCTCACAGGGGGCGGTATCAGCCCCAGCATTTT
NA	NA	TRBV20-1	TRBJ2-7	11	CSARQGFEQYF	TGCAGTGCTAGACAGGGTTTCGAGCAGTACTTC
NA	NA	TRBV7-2	TRBJ2-1	15	CASSLDRATYNEQFF	TGTGCCAGCAGCTTAGACAGGGCCACCTACAATGAGCAGTTCTTC
NA	TRBD1	TRBV10-2	TRBJ2-5	16	CATNAYRDRGRETQYF	TGCGCCACGAACGCGTACCGGGACAGGGGGAGAGAGACCCAGTACTTC
NA	TRBD1	TRBV6-1	TRBJ1-5	13	CASSRGFNQPQHF	TGTGCCAGCAGCAGGGGGTTCAATCAGCCCCAGCATTTT
NA	TRBD2	TRBV30	TRBJ2-4	21	CAWNPDRNFGVAGLAKNIQYF	TGTGCCTGGAATCCCGACAGGAACTTCGGGGTAGCGGGGTTAGCCAAAAACATTCAGTACTTC
NA	TRBD2	TRBV2	TRBJ2-2	15	CASSEHGGSVGELFF	TGTGCCAGCAGTGAACACGGGGGGTCAGTCGGGGAGCTGTTTTTT
NA	TRBD1	TRBV2	TRBJ1-6	15	CASSERWQGAQPLHF	TGTGCCAGCAGTGAACGGTGGCAGGGGGCCCAACCCCTCCACTTT
NA	TRBD1	TRBV16	TRBJ1-5	16	CASSLIQGRGNQPQHF	TGTGCCAGCAGCCTAATACAGGGGAGAGGGAATCAGCCCCAGCATTTT
NA	TRBD2	TRBV10-1	TRBJ2-3	19	CASSEAGTSGGPHSDTQYF	TGCGCCAGCAGTGAGGCCGGGACTAGCGGGGGACCCCACTCCGATACGCAGTATTTT
NA	NA	TRBV11-2	TRBJ2-1	16	CASSPRLAGFYNEQFF	TGTGCCAGCAGCCCACGCCTGGCGGGGTTTTACAATGAGCAGTTCTTC